This TCR beta chain originates from a study of T cell clones after liver transplantation (dated by TCRdb to between 2018 and 2020). Notes on the research overall: The samples were obtained from ITN030ST, a randomized trial that attempted immunosuppression withdrawal within 2 years after liver transplantation. Donor-reactive T cell clones were identified by TCRbeta sequencing following a pre-transplant mixed lymphocyte reaction and were subsequently tracked in post-transplant blood. Third party-reactive TCRbeta sequences were also identified from pre-transplant MLRs to serve as an antigen-independent comparator for donor-reactive sequences. Of the eight recipients, a few were HCV-positive, while the remaining recipients had been transplanted for non-autoimmune, non-viral indications. Until randomization at 12-24 months post-transplant, subjects were given standard immunosuppression, with no induction therapy. To count as tolerant, a recipient had to stay completely off immunosuppression for at least one year without liver enzymes climbing beyond twice the upper limit of normal. Blood samples were collected pre-transplant, then pre-randomization ahead of withdrawal, and finally post-randomization once withdrawal had either been completed or failed. A cohort of 8 liver transplant recipients was studied, of whom 3 were classified as tolerant and 5 as non-tolerant.

Unstimulated PBMCs, after thawing, were stained for CD3, CD4 and CD8 and then FACS-sorted into CD3+CD4+ and CD3+CD8+ populations. All 8 studied subjects were randomized to immunosuppression withdrawal. Genomic DNA was isolated with the Qiagen DNeasy Blood and Tissue Kit. High-throughput TCRbeta CDR3 sequencing of frozen genomic DNA was performed by immunoSEQ, including PCR amplification, mapping, bias correction and internal controls. For the original study's pipeline: Only productive rearrangements were retained, and each unique TCRbeta sequence was defined by its CDR3 nucleotide sequence together with its V and J gene. For a sequence to be called donor-reactive, it needed a frequency of at least 0.01% and at least 5-fold expansion in CFSE-low cells compared with unstimulated pre-transplant cells. Per-subject minimum frequency thresholds, based on the lowest-template unstimulated sample, ensured at least 90% detection power. Jensen-Shannon divergence between the top 1000 TCRbeta sequences post-transplant and pre-transplant was used to measure repertoire turnover. Two-sided Fisher's exact tests were used to test for changes in the detection of donor-reactive sequences. Drawn from immuneACCESS, this table holds only the in-frame rearrangements with V and J called that TCRdb kept. Clones are partly lost; checked studies trace under half to an unresolved V gene and leave the rest unexplained. V and J calls and clone size are as listed in that table; D and trimming were resolved from the DNA. The sample table contains about 120,000 clones; only one count was recorded for about nine tenths of them. Jointly, the top ten make up 0.75% to 0.85% of the sample.

V is pared back by 4 bases and J by 8 bases, with 15 bases lying between the germline termini. There are 13 amino acids in the CDR3, from cysteine to phenylalanine inclusive. The read is trimmed to its CDR3 DNA, 39 bases read in frame from base 1. From a lookup of the germline V gene, CDR1 and CDR2 are SGHRS and YFSETQ. As for this clone: Its antigen target is currently unknown. No much larger clonotype is one base removed from it; base qualities were not supplied.

The paper as a whole reports these results and caveats: Donor-reactive sequences declined more than third party-reactive ones, suggesting partial antigen-specific deletion unrelated to withdrawal success. Low numbers of available donor cells limited the measurable donor-reactive repertoire in a couple of subjects. Conclusions were preliminary, limited by small, heterogeneous patient numbers and non-standardized post-transplant time points. Circulating donor-reactive CD4 TCRbeta sequences fell significantly post-transplant in 5 of 8 subjects, irrespective of tolerance or HCV status. After accounting for repertoire turnover, donor-reactive detection was significantly reduced in 7 of 8 subjects for CD4 and 8 of 8 for CD8. Without allograft tissue specimens, donor-reactive T cells may have migrated into the graft rather than being deleted.

The clonotype was recovered from a human patient who received a liver transplant. After a transplant, some T cells may be of graft donor origin. The sequences come from CD4+ T cells from blood, collected 12 months after liver transplant. The receptor chain draws on TRBV5-1 and TRBJ1-2; no D segment can be confidently identified. For the CDR3, the sequence is CASSMAGEVGYTF. The DNA reads TGCGCCAGCAGCATGGCCGGGGAAGTGGGCTACACCTTC.